This T cell receptor (beta chain) is from a study of beta chain features in type 1 diabetes. Study-level results: Naive, central memory and Treg TCRB repertoires seemed to resemble each other more closely in patients than they did in healthy donors. The study notes PCR might favor shorter templates equally in patients and controls. All four CD4+ subsets from Type 1 diabetes patients carried moderately but significantly shorter TCRB CDR3s. No resolution was reached here on whether HLA type influences TCRB rearrangement.

Each donor gave one heparinised blood draw averaging around 120 mL. The investigators reverse transcribed all of the isolated RNA, so they sequenced expressed TCRB transcripts. Assay used: immunoSEQ multiplex PCR; TCRdb lists only in-frame clones, some missing. The sample carries 150,000 to 200,000 clones, over 55% recorded once. Turning to this clone: Its target is unknown.

V shed 0 bases and J shed 6 bases, with 6 bases lying between them. The V gene's germline CDR1 is SGHRS and CDR2 YFSETQ. The CDR3 spans 12 residues. The TCR originated in a man aged 30 to 39 with type 1 diabetes. The V gene is TRBV5-1, the J gene TRBJ1-2; D not certain. The sequenced sample consisted of naive CD4+ T cells from blood. The CDR3 nucleotides are TGCGCCAGCAGCTTGGTCGGGGATGGCTACACCTTC. Its translation: CASSLVGDGYTF.